These 29 T cell receptor beta chains originate from one sample sequenced in a study of T cells in Graves' hyperthyroidism and ophthalmopathy. Regions amplified from RNA transcripts were the TCR beta CDR3 regions. HTBI primers drove first-round RT-PCR of the TCR CDR3. TCRdb re-derived calls from the multiplex PCR reads in MiXCR, one entry per CDR3 protein. The table shows some 620,000 distinct CDR3 sequences, with around 15% occurring only once. What was sequenced was blood. Receptors were obtained from a woman younger than 45 with Graves' hyperthyroidism.

As to this clonotype: An end of the junction differs from the germline gene, which may be a read error. V is TRBV4-1 and J is TRBJ2-7; D perhaps matches TRBD2 (5 bases). Germline CDR1 MGHRA, CDR2 YSYEKL. This CDR3 contains 13 residues. Written as DNA, the CDR3 is TGCGTCAGCAGCCCCCAAGACTATGGAGAGCAGTACTTC. It yields the protein CVSSPQDYGEQYF.

This clonotype was detected many times. The CDR3 loop is CASSRRQETQYF. The CDR3 region has the DNA TGTGCCAGCAGTCGTAGACAAGAGACCCAGTACTTC. The V gene is TRBV12-3 or TRBV12-4, the J gene TRBJ2-5; D is undetermined. The CDR3 length is 12 residues. The V gene lost 5 bases and the J gene lost 2 bases, with 6 bases spanning the gap.

This clonotype has ten or more counts. This chain joins TRBV28 and TRBJ2-1; 8 nucleotides agree with TRBD1. This CDR3 is built from 15 residues. Germline V CDR1 and CDR2: MDHEN, SYDVKM. After removal of 4 bases from V and 5 bases from J, the junction contained 7 bases not matched to a gene. The CDR3 protein is CASSSPGQGHNEQFF. DNA for the CDR3: TGTGCCAGCAGTTCCCCCGGACAGGGCCACAATGAGCAGTTCTTC.

This clonotype was observed many times. This sequence joins TRBV11-2 and TRBJ1-2; D is undetermined. The germline V and J ends were trimmed by 1 base and 5 bases, with 8 bases remaining between them. Per germline, CDR1 SGHAT and CDR2 FQNNGV. CDR3 length: 13 residues. The CDR3 is CASSLGGTYGYTF. In DNA, the CDR3 is TGTGCCAGCAGCTTAGGGGGAACTTATGGCTACACCTTC.

The chain has TRBV29-1 and TRBJ2-1, with D unresolved. This CDR3 comprises 11 residues. CDR1 SQVTM and CDR2 ANQGSEA come from the germline V gene. V was pared by 6 bases and J by 5 bases, with 8 bases between. The DNA for the CDR3 is TGCAGCGTCAGAAGAGACAATGAGCAGTTCTTC. It is translated as CSVRRDNEQFF.

This sequence joins TRBV14 and TRBJ2-1, with D unclear. This CDR3 has 16 amino acids. CDR1 and CDR2 (germline): SGHDN, FVKESK. The ends were cut back, 0 bases at V and 0 bases at J, with 9 bases in the middle. This CDR3 reads CASSQEVSSSYNEQFF. The CDR3 nucleotides are TGTGCCAGCAGCCAAGAGGTGTCAAGCTCCTACAATGAGCAGTTCTTC. The full variable domain, with the rest looked up from reference TRBV14 and TRBJ2-1, is EAGVTQFPSHSVIEKGQTVTLRCDPISGHDNLYWYRRVMGKEIKFLLHFVKESKQDESGMPNNRFLAERTGGTYSTLKVQPAELEDSGVYFCASSQEVSSSYNEQFFGPGTRLTVL.

This chain connects TRBV2 to TRBJ1-5; D might be TRBD1 (6 bases). Between the trimmed V and J ends, which lost 6 bases and 0 bases, there was a span of 12 bases. The CDR3 spans 15 residues. The germline V gene has CDR1 SNHLY and CDR2 FYNNEI. For the CDR3, the DNA is TGTGCCAGCAGGGGGACACTAAATAGCAATCAGCCCCAGCATTTT. It codes for CASRGTLNSNQPQHF.

The chain uses TRBV6-5 and TRBJ2-1; TRBD2 matches 12 bases. Trimming at V came to 4 bases and at J to 6 bases, leaving 7 bases not matched to a gene. Germline V gene data show CDR1 as MNHEY and CDR2 as SVGAGI. The CDR3 length is 16 residues. The CDR3 region has the DNA TGTGCCAGCAGTTGTTCTAGCGGGAGGGCCCTCAATGAGCAGTTCTTC. It translates to CASSCSSGRALNEQFF.

This clonotype appeared once. An end of the junction differs from the germline gene, which may be a read error. V is TRBV30 and J is TRBJ2-7; D call uncertain. The CDR3 has 13 residues. Germline CDR1 GTSNPN, CDR2 SVGIG (reference sequence). The CDR3 nucleotides are TGTGGCTGGAGTGTAGAACATTCCTACGAGCAGTACTTC. This sequence encodes CGWSVEHSYEQYF.

This clonotype was seen many times. V and J are TRBV6-1 and TRBJ2-7, with D possibly being TRBD1 (6 bases). V gave up 5 bases and J gave up 6 bases, with 17 bases separating them. The germline V gene encodes CDR1 MNHNS and CDR2 SASEGT. This CDR3 is built from 14 residues. CDR3 DNA sequence: TGTGCCAGCAGTTACCATGGACAGTTTCCCGAGCAGTACTTC. As protein: CASSYHGQFPEQYF.

The chain links TRBV7-9 to TRBJ2-7; 8 bases align to TRBD2. V dropped 5 bases and J dropped 2; count of bases not matched to a gene: 14. This CDR3 region has 17 residues. Germline values: CDR1 SEHNR, CDR2 FQNEAQ (reference sequence). DNA of the CDR3: TGTGCCAGCAGCCCAAGGGGGGTAGCGGGGCTACCCTACGAGCAGTACTTC. Translated: CASSPRGVAGLPYEQYF.

This sequence joins TRBV7-9 and TRBJ2-1, with D possibly being TRBD2 (6 bases). This CDR3 contains 14 residues. From germline, CDR1 is SEHNR and CDR2 FQNEAQ (reference sequence). V gave up 4 bases and J gave up 2 bases, with 9 bases separating them. The CDR3 DNA reads as TGTGCCAGCAGCTCTAGCGCCGCCTACAATGAGCAGTTCTTC. Protein sequence: CASSSSAAYNEQFF.

The chain couples TRBV11-3 to TRBJ2-2; 8 bases line up with TRBD2. Germline V gene lookup returns CDR1 SGHNT and CDR2 YENEEA. This CDR3 has 16 amino acids. V was pared by 1 base and J by 4 bases, with 5 bases of the junction left unmatched. The CDR3 sequence is CASSLGAGVGTGELFF. CDR3 DNA sequence: TGTGCCAGCAGCTTAGGAGCGGGAGTAGGCACCGGGGAGCTGTTTTTT. Based on the CDR3 plus reference TRBV11-3 and TRBJ2-2, the full variable domain is EAGVVQSPRYKIIEKKQPVAFWCNPISGHNTLYWYLQNLGQGPELLIRYENEEAVDDSQLPKDRFSAERLKGVDSTLKIQPAELGDSAVYLCASSLGAGVGTGELFFGEGSRLTVL.

To note about this clonotype: A read error may produce the germline difference seen at one junction end. This chain connects TRBV20-1 to TRBJ1-5; 9 bases are a match to TRBD1. Germline loops: CDR1 DFQATT, CDR2 SNEGSKA (reference sequence). The CDR3 runs to 13 residues. CDR3 sequence reads: CSAIQGAYQPRHF. CDR3 in DNA: TGCAGTGCTATACAGGGGGCCTATCAGCCCCGGCATTTT.

In this sample, this clonotype turned up many times. The chain joins TRBV20-1 to TRBJ2-5, with TRBD2 matching 10 bases. J was trimmed by 4 bases and V by 2 bases; bases with no gene match: 10. The CDR3 sequence is 16 residues long. Looked up from germline, CDR1 is DFQATT and CDR2 is SNEGSKA (reference sequence). As DNA, the CDR3 is TGCAGTGCTAGATCATTTGGGTTAGCGGGGGGAGAGACCCAGTACTTC. Translated: CSARSFGLAGGETQYF.

This clonotype was recorded many times. This chain uses TRBV7-3 with TRBJ2-7; D gene uncertain. Germline V gives CDR1 SGHTA, CDR2 FQGTGA. The V gene lost 3 bases and the J gene lost 3 bases, with 12 bases spanning the gap. The CDR3 length is 14 residues. As DNA, the CDR3 is TGTGCCAGCAGCTTCGCCCCAGAAGGCTACGAGCAGTACTTC. Translated: CASSFAPEGYEQYF.

This clonotype turned up a few times. V and J are TRBV20-1 and TRBJ2-2; D ambiguous. Germline CDR1 reads DFQATT; CDR2 reads SNEGSKA (reference sequence). Between the trimmed V and J ends, which lost 2 bases and 3 bases, there was a span of 7 bases. The CDR3 runs 13 residues. CDR3 in DNA: TGCAGTGCTAGATCTGGAGACACCGGGGAGCTGTTTTTT. Its translation is CSARSGDTGELFF.

The chain uses TRBV4-1 and TRBJ2-4; a possible D gene is TRBD2 (5 bases). V was trimmed by 1 base and J by 0 bases, leaving 10 bases between them. Germline V lookup: CDR1 MGHRA, CDR2 YSYEKL. The length of the CDR3 is 16 residues. The CDR3: CASSQVRGLAKNIQYF. The DNA for the CDR3 is TGCGCCAGCAGCCAAGTACGAGGACTAGCCAAAAACATTCAGTACTTC.

The chain recombines TRBV7-6 with TRBJ2-3; no reliable D call. Germline lookup yields CDR1 SGHVS and CDR2 FNYEAQ. The CDR3 extends over 14 amino acids. V shed 3 bases and J shed 2 bases, with 9 bases lying between them. The CDR3 loop is CASSFSQFTDTQYF. DNA of the CDR3: TGTGCCAGCAGCTTTTCGCAATTCACAGATACGCAGTATTTT.

V is TRBV20-1 and J is TRBJ2-7, with 8 bases fitting TRBD1. The CDR3 runs 13 residues. In germline, CDR1 is DFQATT, CDR2 SNEGSKA (reference sequence). Trimming removed 5 bases from V and 3 bases from J; junction bases left unmatched: 6. The CDR3 loop reads CSAVGTGDYEQYF. The DNA for the CDR3 is TGCAGTGCTGTCGGGACAGGAGACTACGAGCAGTACTTC.

V is TRBV19 and J is TRBJ1-5; 11 nucleotides align to TRBD1. The CDR3 runs to 16 residues. V lost 3 bases to trimming and J lost 5 bases; unmatched junction nucleotides: 6. From germline, CDR1 is LNHDA and CDR2 SQIVND (reference sequence). CDR3 sequence (DNA): TGTGCCAGTAGTATCTCCGGGACAGGGGGGGATCAGCCCCAGCATTTT. It specifies CASSISGTGGDQPQHF.

This clonotype occurred many times. The chain recombines TRBV10-3 with TRBJ1-1; D call uncertain. The germline V gene has CDR1 ENHRY and CDR2 SYGVKD. The length of the CDR3 is 13 residues. With 3 bases removed from V and 1 base from J, the gap between germline ends came to 6 bases. In DNA form, the CDR3 reads TGTGCCATCAGTGACGAGCGGAACACTGAAGCTTTCTTT. Protein product: CAISDERNTEAFF.

This clonotype was observed at least ten times. The J gene is TRBJ2-5, the V gene TRBV10-3; tentative D call: TRBD1 (5 bases). Germline CDR1 is ENHRY and CDR2 is SYGVKD. V shed 10 bases and J shed 0 bases, with 6 bases lying between them. The CDR3 contains 11 residues. CDR3 coding DNA: TGTGCCACAGGGCACCAAGAGACCCAGTACTTC. It encodes CATGHQETQYF.

Points on this clonotype: This could be a read error, since a much larger clone is one nucleotide away. The gene calls are TRBV13 and TRBJ2-1; D may match TRBD1 or TRBD2 (6 bases each). TRBJ2-7 explains the end of the DNA better; the J call may be wrong. This CDR3 spans 17 amino acids. Germline values: CDR1 PRHDT, CDR2 FYEKMQ (reference sequence). The CDR3 is CASSRVTGGGRNNEQYF. In DNA, the CDR3 is TGTGCCAGCAGCCGCGTAACCGGAGGGGGAAGGAACAATGAGCAGTACTTC.

At least ten counts were recorded for this clonotype. The chain employs TRBV7-2 and TRBJ2-7; no definite D call. Germline loops: CDR1 SGHTA, CDR2 FQGNSA. Trimming took off 5 bases at V and 1 base at J, with 12 bases between the two ends. There are 14 residues in the CDR3. CDR3 sequence (DNA): TGTGCCAGCAGCCGTGAAAGCATGTCCTACGAGCAGTACTTC. Translating it yields CASSRESMSYEQYF. The variable domain in full, completed from reference TRBV7-2 and TRBJ2-7, reads GAGVSQSPSNKVTEKGKDVELRCDPISGHTALYWYRQSLGQGLEFLIYFQGNSAPDKSGLPSDRFSAERTGGSVSTLTIQRTQQEDSAVYLCASSRESMSYEQYFGPGTRLTVT.

This clonotype showed up just a few times. Relative to the germline gene, one junction end is altered; a read error may explain this. DNA for the CDR3: TGTGCTAGCAGCCGCGGGACGTATGGCAAGGCCGAGCAGTACTTC. Translating it yields CASSRGTYGKAEQYF. The V call is TRBV7-7, the J call TRBJ2-7, with D tentatively TRBD2 (6 bases). This CDR3 is 15 amino acids long. Looked up from germline, CDR1 is SSHAT and CDR2 is FNYEAQ (reference sequence).

This chain joins TRBV5-1 and TRBJ2-1; TRBD2 aligns across 10 bases. Germline loops: CDR1 SGHRS, CDR2 YFSETQ. Unmatched junction bases numbered 8, after V lost 1 base and J lost 7 bases. The length of the CDR3 is 16 residues. The CDR3 bases are TGCGCCAGCAGCTTGATCCCCGTAGCGGGAGGAAATGAGCAGTTCTTC. Protein sequence: CASSLIPVAGGNEQFF.

This clonotype appeared many times. This chain joins TRBV12-3 or TRBV12-4 and TRBJ2-2, with D possibly TRBD1 on 6 matching bases. Trimming left V 5 bases short and J 0 bases short, with 13 bases between. CDR3 length: 16 amino acids. The CDR3 bases are TGTGCCAGCAGTGGCCGGGACACAGCGAACACCGGGGAGCTGTTTTTT. This codes for CASSGRDTANTGELFF.

This rearrangement joins TRBV18 to TRBJ2-2; TRBD2 might be the D (5 bases). The CDR3 covers 14 residues. The germline gives CDR1 KGHSH, CDR2 LQKENI. Trimming removed 8 bases at V and 3 bases at J, with 13 bases between. CDR3 DNA: TGTGCCAGCGCACGAGCGAGGGACACCGGGGAGCTGTTTTTT. It is translated as CASARARDTGELFF.